This section outlines one T cell receptor beta chain sequence together with its context. Its antigen is currently unknown. This specimen belongs to a study of post-analysis software for immune sequencing data. The CDR3 has 12 amino acids. The V gene's germline CDR1 is SQVTM and CDR2 ANQGSEA. Points from the study as a whole: Batch-mates among the samples co-clustered strongly by F measure. Several TRBV segments were more frequent in patients than controls; TRBV5-6, TRBV5-1 and TRBV20-1 belonged to this group. Versus controls, multiple sclerosis patients showed significantly lower diversity (normalized Chao1).

cDNA libraries of TCR beta carried unique molecular identifiers. T cells numbering 1 to 10 million yielded cDNA molecules that totaled roughly 500,000. TCRdb ran MiXCR on the PCR reads and lists one entry per CDR3 protein. The repertoire holds about 540,000 distinct CDR3 sequences, approximately 34% seen once, with 5% to 6% in the top ten. This receptor was obtained from a girl under 18 with multiple sclerosis. The chain joins TRBV29-1 to TRBJ2-5, with 8 bases lining up with TRBD1. The J call may be faulty, since TRBJ2-7 better matches the DNA end. The sequenced sample consisted of blood. The DNA for the CDR3 is TGCAGCGGTGCCCAGGGGGCTGGCGAGCAGTACTTC. Protein product: CSGAQGAGEQYF.